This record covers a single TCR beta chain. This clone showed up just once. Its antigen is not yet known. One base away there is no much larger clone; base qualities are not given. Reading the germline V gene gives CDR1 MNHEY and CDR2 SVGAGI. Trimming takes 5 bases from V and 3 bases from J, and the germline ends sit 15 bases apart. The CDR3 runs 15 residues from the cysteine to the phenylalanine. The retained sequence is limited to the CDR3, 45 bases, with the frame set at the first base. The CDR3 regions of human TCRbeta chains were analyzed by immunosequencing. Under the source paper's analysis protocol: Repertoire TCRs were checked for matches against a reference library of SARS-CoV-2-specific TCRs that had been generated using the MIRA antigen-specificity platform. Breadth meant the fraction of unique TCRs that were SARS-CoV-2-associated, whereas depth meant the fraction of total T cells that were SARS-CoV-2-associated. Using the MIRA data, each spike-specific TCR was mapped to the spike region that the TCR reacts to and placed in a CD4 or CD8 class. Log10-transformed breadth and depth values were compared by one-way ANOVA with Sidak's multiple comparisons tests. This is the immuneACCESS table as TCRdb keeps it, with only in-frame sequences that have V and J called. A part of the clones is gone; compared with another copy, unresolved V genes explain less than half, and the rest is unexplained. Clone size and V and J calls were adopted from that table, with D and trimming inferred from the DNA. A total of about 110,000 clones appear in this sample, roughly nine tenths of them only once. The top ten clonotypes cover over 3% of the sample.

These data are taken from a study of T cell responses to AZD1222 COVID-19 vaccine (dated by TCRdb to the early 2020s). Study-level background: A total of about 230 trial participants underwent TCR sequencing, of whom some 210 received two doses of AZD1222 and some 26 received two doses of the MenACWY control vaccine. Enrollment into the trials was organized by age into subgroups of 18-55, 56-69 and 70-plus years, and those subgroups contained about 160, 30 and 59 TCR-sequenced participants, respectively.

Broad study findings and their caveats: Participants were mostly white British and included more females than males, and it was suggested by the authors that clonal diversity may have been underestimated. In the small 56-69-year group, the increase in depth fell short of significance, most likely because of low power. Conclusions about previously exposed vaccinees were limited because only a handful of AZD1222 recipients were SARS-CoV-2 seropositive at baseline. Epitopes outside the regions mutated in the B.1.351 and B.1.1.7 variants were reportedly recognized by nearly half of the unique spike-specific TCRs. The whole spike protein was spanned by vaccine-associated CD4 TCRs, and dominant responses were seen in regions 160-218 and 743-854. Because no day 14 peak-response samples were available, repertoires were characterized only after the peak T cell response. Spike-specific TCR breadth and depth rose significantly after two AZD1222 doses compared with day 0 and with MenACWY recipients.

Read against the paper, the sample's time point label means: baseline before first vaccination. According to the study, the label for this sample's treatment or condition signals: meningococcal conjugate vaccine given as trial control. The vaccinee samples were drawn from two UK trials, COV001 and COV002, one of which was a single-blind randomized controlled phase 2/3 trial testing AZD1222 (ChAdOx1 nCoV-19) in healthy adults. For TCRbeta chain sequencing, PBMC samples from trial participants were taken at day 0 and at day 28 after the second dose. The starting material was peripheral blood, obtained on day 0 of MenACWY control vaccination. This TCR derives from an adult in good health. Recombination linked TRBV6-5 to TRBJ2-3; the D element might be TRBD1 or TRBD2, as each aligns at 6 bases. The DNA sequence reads TGTGCCAGCAGTCTAGGGGGGCAGGGTACAGATACGCAGTATTTT. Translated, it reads CASSLGGQGTDTQYF.